These 21 T cell receptor beta chains were all obtained from the same sample, sequenced in a study of blood T cell repertoires in COVID-19. Some clones are missing from TCRdb's copy, which holds only in-frame ones; the method was immunoSEQ multiplex PCR. This sample yields about 19,000 clones, of which roughly 86% are seen a single time; roughly 8% belongs to the top ten. The specimen sequenced was peripheral blood. These receptors were obtained from a human donor in a cohort sampled during active COVID-19. The donor label of this sample is uncertain.

The chain is built from TRBV24-1 and TRBJ2-1; D uncertain. Germline V gene sequence: CDR1 KGHDR, CDR2 SFDVKD. V lost 3 bases and J lost 4, with 12 bases in between. The CDR3 extends over 15 amino acids. The CDR3 DNA reads TGTGCCACCAGTGATGGTGCAAGAACTTACAATGAGCAGTTCTTC. It translates to CATSDGARTYNEQFF.

The rearrangement links TRBV20-1 to TRBJ1-4; D not certain. With 2 bases removed from V and 6 bases from J, the gap between germline ends came to 4 bases. CDR3 size: 11 residues. Germline CDR1 reads DFQATT; CDR2 reads SNEGSKA (reference sequence). The chain's CDR3 is CSARFDEKLFF. Here the CDR3 DNA reads TGCAGTGCTAGATTCGATGAAAAACTGTTTTTT.

The chain carries TRBV19 and TRBJ1-2; TRBD1 aligns across 10 bases. The CDR3 totals 14 residues. Germline assignment: CDR1 LNHDA and CDR2 SQIVND (reference sequence). Losses at the gene ends were 7 bases for V and 8 bases for J; bases not matched to a gene: 10. The CDR3 here is CASNDRDRGKGYTF. The CDR3 DNA reads as TGTGCCAGTAACGACCGGGACAGGGGAAAAGGCTACACCTTC.

The J gene is TRBJ2-2, the V gene TRBV30, with TRBD1 matching 10 bases. The J segment lost 4 bases and the V segment lost 2 bases, leaving 16 bases of the junction unmatched. CDR3 size: 19 residues. CDR1 GTSNPN and CDR2 SVGIG come from the germline V gene (reference sequence). The CDR3 region is CAWSPPGQGVIRSTGELFF. The CDR3 nucleotides read TGTGCCTGGAGTCCTCCCGGACAGGGGGTTATTCGTAGCACCGGGGAGCTGTTTTTT.

In DNA, the CDR3 is TGTGCCAGCAGCCCCCAGGGGGTCCACAATGAGCAGTTCTTC. Translation: CASSPQGVHNEQFF. This chain links TRBV5-4 with TRBJ2-1; 7 nucleotides line up with TRBD1. V gave up 4 bases and J gave up 5 bases; unmatched junction bases: 6. Germline V gene data show CDR1 as SGHNT and CDR2 as YYREEE (reference sequence). There are 14 residues in the CDR3. Full variable domain (outside the CDR3, taken from reference TRBV5-4 and TRBJ2-1): ETGVTQSPTHLIKTRGQQVTLRCSSQSGHNTVSWYQQALGQGPQFIFQYYREEENGRGNFPPRFSGLQFPNYSSELNVNALELDDSALYLCASSPQGVHNEQFFGPGTRLTVL.

The genes are TRBV2 and TRBJ1-1; a weak D match, TRBD1 (6 bases). The germline gives CDR1 SNHLY, CDR2 FYNNEI. The CDR3 spans 15 residues. With 2 bases removed from V and 3 bases from J, the gap between germline ends came to 13 bases. This CDR3 reads CASSEMGGGYTEAFF. In DNA, the CDR3 is TGTGCCAGCAGTGAAATGGGAGGGGGGTACACTGAAGCTTTCTTT.

This clone is categorized as medium-sized. V is TRBV2 and J is TRBJ2-7; D ambiguous. In germline, CDR1 is SNHLY, CDR2 FYNNEI. The CDR3 length is 13 residues. Trimming pared 5 bases from V and 7 bases from J, leaving 15 bases between. The CDR3: CASSRDNSREQYF. The CDR3 nucleotides are TGTGCCAGCAGTCGAGACAATTCTCGGGAGCAGTACTTC.

This rearrangement joins TRBV6-5 to TRBJ2-7, with 7 bases fitting TRBD2. CDR1 and CDR2 (germline): MNHEY, SVGAGI. The trim removed 5 bases at V and 3 bases at J, leaving 7 bases unmatched. The CDR3 is made up of 14 amino acids. The DNA for the CDR3 is TGTGCCAGCAGTCCCCAACGCGGGAGCTACGAGCAGTACTTC. Its translation: CASSPQRGSYEQYF.

V gene TRBV5-1 combines with J gene TRBJ2-7; 15 positions agree with TRBD2. CDR1 is SGHRS and CDR2 is YFSETQ in the germline V gene. The CDR3 is 16 amino acids. The V segment lost 3 bases and the J segment 5 bases; nucleotides outside the gene matches: 6. This CDR3 reads CASSSGLAGGLDEQYF. The CDR3 DNA sequence: TGCGCCAGCAGCTCGGGACTAGCGGGAGGTTTGGACGAGCAGTACTTC.

This chain links TRBV14 with TRBJ1-5; D remains ambiguous. V dropped 4 bases and J dropped 7 bases, with 11 bases sitting between them. Germline lookup yields CDR1 SGHDN and CDR2 FVKESK. The CDR3 has 13 amino acids. The CDR3 DNA sequence: TGTGCCAGCAGCCTAAACTTGAACCAGCCCCAGCATTTT. Protein product: CASSLNLNQPQHF.

This rearrangement joins TRBV5-1 to TRBJ2-1; 10 bases are shared with TRBD2. The CDR3 is 16 amino acids. The germline gives CDR1 SGHRS, CDR2 YFSETQ. The V gene end was trimmed by 4 bases and the J gene end by 4 bases; junction bases not matched to a gene: 8. CDR3 in amino acids: CASSHTSGNPYNEQFF. The CDR3 nucleotides are TGCGCCAGCAGCCATACTAGCGGGAATCCTTACAATGAGCAGTTCTTC.

The chain combines TRBV7-6 with TRBJ1-6; TRBD1 matches at 9 bases. This CDR3 comprises 18 residues. Unmatched junction bases numbered 9, after V lost 6 bases and J lost 0 bases. Germline V gene data show CDR1 as SGHVS and CDR2 as FNYEAQ. Here the CDR3 DNA reads TGTGCCAGCAGGGGGGGACAGGGAATACACTCCTATAATTCACCCCTCCACTTT. The encoded protein is CASRGGQGIHSYNSPLHF.

This chain links TRBV10-1 with TRBJ2-3, with TRBD2 matching over 7 bases. After removal of 3 bases from V and 4 bases from J, the junction contained 7 bases not matched to a gene. The CDR3 covers 15 residues. CDR1 is WNHNN, CDR2 SYGVQD, per germline (reference sequence). The CDR3 nucleotides read TGCGCCAGCAGTGATTCGGGGGGTAGGTCAGATACGCAGTATTTT. It specifies CASSDSGGRSDTQYF.

J is TRBJ2-7 and V is TRBV27; tentatively, D is TRBD2 (6 bases). The germline V and J ends were trimmed by 7 bases and 2 bases, with 9 bases remaining between them. In germline, CDR1 is MNHEY, CDR2 SMNVEV (reference sequence). The CDR3 loop spans 12 amino acids. The CDR3 loop is CASKEGPYEQYF. In DNA form, the CDR3 reads TGTGCCAGCAAGGAGGGGCCCTACGAGCAGTACTTC.

J is TRBJ2-5 and V is TRBV6-5; the match to TRBD2 covers 7 bases. Germline CDR1 is MNHEY and CDR2 is SVGAGI. With 6 bases clipped from V and 5 bases from J, the junction kept 12 bases outside the gene matches. The CDR3 sequence is 15 residues long. The CDR3 DNA sequence: TGTGCCAGCAGCACCGGGACTATCCCGGGGGAGACCCAGTACTTC. It is translated as CASSTGTIPGETQYF.

The chain uses TRBV5-1 and TRBJ2-1; the D gene is possibly TRBD1 (6 bases). The CDR3 spans 15 residues. Germline CDR1 SGHRS, CDR2 YFSETQ. Trimming stripped 5 bases from V and 3 bases from J, with 15 bases between. The CDR3: CASSRGGVGYNEQFF. CDR3 bases: TGCGCCAGCAGTAGAGGGGGAGTGGGCTACAATGAGCAGTTCTTC.

CDR3 sequence: CASSEAMAINYGYTF. CDR3 in DNA: TGTGCCAGCAGTGAAGCCATGGCAATCAACTATGGCTACACCTTC. The chain recombines TRBV6-1 with TRBJ1-2; D is uncertain. The CDR3 sequence is 15 residues long. Looked up from germline, CDR1 is MNHNS and CDR2 is SASEGT. Between the trimmed V and J ends, which lost 0 bases and 2 bases, there was a span of 10 bases.

This chain uses TRBV7-3 with TRBJ2-3; D remains ambiguous. Between the trimmed V and J ends, which lost 9 bases and 4 bases, there was a span of 14 bases. Germline lookup yields CDR1 SGHTA and CDR2 FQGTGA. The CDR3 contains 13 residues. The CDR3 protein is CASSQNPADTQYF. For the CDR3, the DNA is TGTGCCAGTTCACAGAATCCAGCAGATACGCAGTATTTT. The whole variable domain, filled in from reference TRBV7-3 and TRBJ2-3, reads GAGVSQTPSNKVTEKGKYVELRCDPISGHTALYWYRQSLGQGPEFLIYFQGTGAADDSGLPNDRFFAVRPEGSVSTLKIQRTERGDSAVYLCASSQNPADTQYFGPGTRLTVL.

The chain carries TRBV5-8 and TRBJ2-1, with TRBD1 matching over 9 bases. This CDR3 is built from 15 residues. CDR1 is SGHTS and CDR2 is YDEGEE in the germline V gene. Unmatched junction bases numbered 10, after V lost 6 bases and J lost 6 bases. For the CDR3, the DNA is TGTGCCAGCAACCCAACAGGGGGCGCAGGCAATGAGCAGTTCTTC. The encoded protein is CASNPTGGAGNEQFF.

The V gene is TRBV18, the J gene TRBJ2-3, with D maybe TRBD2 (5 bases). This CDR3 comprises 17 residues. Trimming stripped 0 bases from V and 1 base from J, with 14 bases between. From germline, CDR1 is KGHSH and CDR2 LQKENI. Here the CDR3 DNA reads TGTGCCAGCTCACCACCGAGGGTGGCCTTGGGCACAGATACGCAGTATTTT. This sequence encodes CASSPPRVALGTDTQYF. Complete variable domain (other parts from reference TRBV18 and TRBJ2-3): NAGVMQNPRHLVRRRGQEARLRCSPMKGHSHVYWYRQLPEEGLKFMVYLQKENIIDESGMPKERFSAEFPKEGPSILRIQQVVRGDSAAYFCASSPPRVALGTDTQYFGPGTRLTVL.

V usage is TRBV3-1 (or the pseudogene TRBV3-2) and J usage is TRBJ1-6; TRBD1 might be the D (5 bases). The V gene's germline CDR1 is LGHDT and CDR2 YNNKEL (reference sequence). The CDR3 has 14 residues. Trimming stripped 3 bases from V and 4 bases from J, with 7 bases between. The CDR3 region has the DNA TGTGCCAGCAGCCACCAGGGTTATAATTCACCCCTCCACTTT. Protein product: CASSHQGYNSPLHF.